The T cell receptor (beta chain) under discussion was sequenced for a study of T cells in Graves' hyperthyroidism and ophthalmopathy. Whole-study results and caveats: Researchers found most expanded thyroid clonotypes above 0.001 in blood as well.

The germline CDR1 and CDR2 sequences are SGHNT and YENEEA. CDR3 size: 13 residues. Trimming pared 5 bases from V and 3 bases from J, leaving 10 bases between. This clonotype was observed many times. Antigen unknown. Out of around 10 ml of fresh peripheral blood came the PBMCs. Regions amplified from RNA transcripts were the TCR beta CDR3 regions. The HTBI primer set drove a first-round RT-PCR of the TCR CDR3. TCRdb independently ran MiXCR on the multiplex PCR reads; one entry per CDR3 protein. The sample shows hundreds of thousands of distinct CDR3 sequences, over 11% of them seen only once. The sequencing input was blood. The clonotype originates from a woman aged 25-40 years with Graves' hyperthyroidism that later progressed to Graves' ophthalmopathy. V usage is TRBV11-3 and J usage is TRBJ1-1; D remains ambiguous. Written as DNA, the CDR3 is TGTGCCAGCAGCCTAATCGCGGACACTGAAGCTTTCTTT. Translation: CASSLIADTEAFF.